This is a list of T cell receptor beta chains from one sample in a study of Ad26.COV2.S vaccination and SARS-CoV-2 variants. Repertoires were generated with immunoSEQ multiplex PCR, while TCRdb's copy carries only in-frame clones and drops some. The table has hundreds of thousands of clones, 80% to 90% seen once. Here the sequenced sample was peripheral blood, taken in a trial of Ad26.COV2.S vaccine versus placebo. The receptors were gathered from a person aged 18-65 years who received the Ad26.COV2.S COVID-19 vaccine or a placebo. CDR3s include the opening cysteine and the closing phenylalanine or tryptophan. D genes are given only for firm matches. Size is stated for part of the rows, as once, few or many counts, or as a class when the clone is expanded.

abundance	v_gene	d_gene	j_gene	CDR3nt	CDR3aa
once	TRBV9	-	TRBJ2-7	TGTGCCAGCAGCCCCTTCGGGGGTAACTCCTACGAGCAGTACTTC	CASSPFGGNSYEQYF
-	TRBV7-7	TRBD1	TRBJ1-5	TGTGCTAGCAGCACCCAAGGACCGACAGGGCGCAATCAGCCCCAGCATTTT	CASSTQGPTGRNQPQHF
many	TRBV5-1	-	TRBJ1-4	TGCGCCAGCAGCTTGGCCCCTCAGGGGAATAATGAAAAACTGTTTTTT	CASSLAPQGNNEKLFF
-	TRBV5-6	-	TRBJ2-1	TGTGCCAGCAGCTTGACTAGCTACAATGAGCAGTTCTTC	CASSLTSYNEQFF
few	TRBV18	TRBD1	TRBJ1-2	TGTGCCAGCTCACCATTAGGGACAGGGGCGGATGGCTACACCTTC	CASSPLGTGADGYTF
-	TRBV10-3	-	TRBJ1-1	TGTGCCATCAGTGAGTCGAGTTTGGGAGAAGCTTTCTTT	CAISESSLGEAFF
-	TRBV30	-	TRBJ2-1	TGTGCCTGGAGTGCCAATGATCCGTTCTTC	CAWSANDPFF
-	TRBV25-1	TRBD1	TRBJ1-2	TGTGCCAGCACCACGACAGGGTACTATGGCTACACCTTC	CASTTTGYYGYTF
-	TRBV29-1	TRBD1	TRBJ2-1	TGCAGCGTCTTACAAAAGGACAGGGGGCCGTTCGATGAGCAGTTCTTC	CSVLQKDRGPFDEQFF
-	TRBV18	-	TRBJ1-2	TGTGCCAGCTCACCAGCGATCCGGGCACCACCGAGGCACACCTTC	CASSPAIRAPPRHTF
-	TRBV5-4	-	TRBJ2-3	TGTGCCAGCAGCTCGACAGGCACAGATACGCAGTATTTT	CASSSTGTDTQYF
-	TRBV6-5	-	TRBJ1-6	TGTGCCAGCAGTTTAGGTGGAAATTCACCCCTCCACTTT	CASSLGGNSPLHF
-	TRBV4-3	-	TRBJ2-3	TGCGCCAGCAGCCAAGATCACAGCACAGATACGCAGTATTTT	CASSQDHSTDTQYF
-	TRBV2	TRBD1	TRBJ2-7	TGTGCCAGCGTCCGGGACAGATCCTCCTACGAGCAGTACTTC	CASVRDRSSYEQYF
-	TRBV5-1	TRBD1	TRBJ1-2	TGCGCCAGCAGCTTGGATGACAGGGCCCCTAACTATGGCTACACCTTC	CASSLDDRAPNYGYTF
-	TRBV30	-	TRBJ1-6	TGTGCCTGGAGTGTCCACAGGGCGGGTAATTCACCCCTCCACTTT	CAWSVHRAGNSPLHF
-	TRBV11-3	-	TRBJ2-7	TGTGCCAGCAGCCCCGGACGATTCTCCTACGAGCAGTACTTC	CASSPGRFSYEQYF
-	TRBV5-6	-	TRBJ1-2	TGTGCCAGCAGCTTGGGTACTGCTAACTATGGCTACACCTTC	CASSLGTANYGYTF
-	TRBV10-3	-	TRBJ2-5	TGTGCCATCAGTGAGTCGGGGGATAGGGGTAGAGAGACCCAGTACTTC	CAISESGDRGRETQYF
-	TRBV6-1	-	TRBJ2-1	TGTGCCAGCAGTGAATGGGAGAATGAGCAGTTCTTC	CASSEWENEQFF
-	TRBV11-3	-	TRBJ1-5	TGTGCCAGCAGCTTATGTAGGGGCGTCGTCGGTCAGCCCCAGCATTTT	CASSLCRGVVGQPQHF
-	TRBV27	-	TRBJ2-5	TGTGCCAGCAGTTTAAAGGCGAGGGCGCAGCGTCTGGAGACCCAGTACTTC	CASSLKARAQRLETQYF
-	TRBV6-5	-	TRBJ2-5	TGTGCCAGCAGTTACTCGAGGCGGGGTTTAGGAGAGACCCAGTACTTC	CASSYSRRGLGETQYF
-	TRBV2	-	TRBJ1-5	TGTGCCAGCAGTGAACGGGCTGGAGGCAATCAGCCCCAGCATTTT	CASSERAGGNQPQHF
-	TRBV2	-	TRBJ2-2	TGTGCCAGCAGTGAAGACAGGATTAACACCGGGGAGCTGTTTTTT	CASSEDRINTGELFF
-	TRBV13	-	TRBJ1-2	TGTGCCAGCAGCTTTTACCCAGGGGATGGCTACACCTTC	CASSFYPGDGYTF
-	TRBV11-2	-	TRBJ1-1	TGTGCCAGCAGCTTAGAGGTTACCAACACTGAAGCTTTCTTT	CASSLEVTNTEAFF
-	TRBV5-4	TRBD1	TRBJ2-4	TGTGCCAGCAGCCATGCGGGACAGGGGTTTTCCAAAAACATTCAGTACTTC	CASSHAGQGFSKNIQYF
-	TRBV4-3	-	TRBJ1-6	TGCGCCAGCAGCCAAGATCGGAGTAATTCACCCCTCCACTTT	CASSQDRSNSPLHF
once	TRBV30	TRBD1	TRBJ1-2	TGTGCCTGGAGTCCGGGACAGGGGGCGAGATATGGCTACACCTTC	CAWSPGQGARYGYTF
-	TRBV7-6	-	TRBJ2-2	TGTGCCAGCAGCTTACTACTCAGGACCTCCACCGGGGAGCTGTTTTTT	CASSLLLRTSTGELFF
-	TRBV7-3	TRBD1	TRBJ2-2	TGTGCCAGCACCCCGACAGGGATTATATTTAACACCGGGGAGCTGTTTTTT	CASTPTGIIFNTGELFF
-	TRBV5-6	-	TRBJ2-1	TGTGCCAGCAGCCTCCTTAATAGCCGGGGGCGTTATGAGCAGTTCTTC	CASSLLNSRGRYEQFF
few	TRBV19	-	TRBJ2-5	TGTGCCAGTAGTAAACAGGAGTCACAAGAGACCCAGTACTTC	CASSKQESQETQYF
-	TRBV5-1	-	TRBJ1-2	TGCGCCAGCAGGTTCCCGGCAGGGGACAACTATGGCTACACCTTC	CASRFPAGDNYGYTF
-	TRBV5-6	-	TRBJ1-5	TGTGCCAGCAGCGCAGTCCGCCAGCCCCAGCATTTT	CASSAVRQPQHF
-	TRBV7-9	-	TRBJ1-5	TGTGCCAGCAGCTACGGGCTCAATCAGCCCCAGCATTTT	CASSYGLNQPQHF
-	TRBV9	-	TRBJ1-5	TGTGCCAGCAGCGTAGGGGACGGGCAGCCCCAGCATTTT	CASSVGDGQPQHF
-	TRBV5-6	-	TRBJ1-4	TGTGCCAGCAGCCGGGGATCCTCTAATGAAAAACTGTTTTTT	CASSRGSSNEKLFF
few	TRBV7-2	-	TRBJ2-3	TGTGCCAGCAGCTCCCGACAGAGCACAGATACGCAGTATTTT	CASSSRQSTDTQYF
-	TRBV30	-	TRBJ1-3	TGTGCCTGGGCCACCGGAAACACCATATATTTT	CAWATGNTIYF
-	TRBV7-9	TRBD1	TRBJ1-4	TGTGCCAGCAGCCCCGGGACAGGTTCCATTTCAACTAATGAAAAACTGTTTTTT	CASSPGTGSISTNEKLFF
-	TRBV6-5	-	TRBJ1-2	TGTGCCAGCAGGAAAGAGGGGGTTAACTATGGCTACACCTTC	CASRKEGVNYGYTF
once	TRBV6-5	-	TRBJ1-3	TGTGCCAGCAGAGACGGGACCTCTGGAAACACCATATATTTT	CASRDGTSGNTIYF
-	TRBV19	TRBD1	TRBJ1-5	TGTGCCAGTATTGGAGAGGTCCGGGGACAGGGTAATCAGCCCCAGCATTTT	CASIGEVRGQGNQPQHF
-	TRBV9	-	TRBJ2-7	TGTGCCAGCAGCCAGTTGGGGGGTGGCGAGCAGTACTTC	CASSQLGGGEQYF
-	TRBV7-9	-	TRBJ2-7	TGTGCCAGCAGCTTAGAGTGGGATGGCGAGCAGTACTTC	CASSLEWDGEQYF
-	TRBV24-1	TRBD2	TRBJ2-3	TGTGCCACCAGTGATCCAACTAGCGGGGGGCCTCATACGCAGTATTTT	CATSDPTSGGPHTQYF
-	TRBV5-4	-	TRBJ1-3	TGTGCCAGCAGCTTAGGAGCGAATGGAAACACCATATATTTT	CASSLGANGNTIYF
-	TRBV18	-	TRBJ1-2	TGTGCCAGCTCACCCGACGGGTATGGCTACACCTTC	CASSPDGYGYTF
-	TRBV4-1	TRBD1	TRBJ2-7	TGCGCCAGCAGCCAAGGGGAACAGGGGGCCTACGAGCAGTACTTC	CASSQGEQGAYEQYF